This T cell receptor beta chain was captured by sequencing in a study of metastatic and nonmetastatic thyroid tumors (dated by TCRdb to 2018 to 2021). Background on the whole study: Repertoires from peripheral blood and from tumor or nodule tissue samples of malignant and benign thyroid patients were compared. Here is what the overall study found, with its caveats: TCR beta diversity was reported as significantly higher in malignant tumors than in benign nodules, in both blood and tumor samples.

No patient had received any treatment before thyroid surgery. Patient clinical samples collected from about 2011 to 2018 were retrospectively analysed using T-cell receptor beta sequencing. Library generation was performed with PCR. The reads were generated on an Illumina HiSeq 4000. High-throughput sequencing was used to profile the TCR beta-chain CDR3 region of every patient. Regarding the original processing steps: Drawing on CDR3 differences between clinicopathological groups, the researchers built a classifier meant to tell apart patients with distant-metastatic papillary thyroid cancer. To measure repertoire diversity the researchers used the Shannon index, while the Morisita-Horn index served to gauge how similar the tumor and blood repertoires were. TCRdb's own reprocessing of the public reads used fastp at Q25 and MiXCR and kept productive beta chains. TCRdb, rather than the study authors, made the V and J calls. In all, the sample holds 35,000 to 40,000 clones, and around 30% of those were seen once. The ten biggest clones cover roughly a tenth of the sample.

The CDR3 goes from the cysteine to the phenylalanine over 15 residues. The entry retains the CDR3 DNA only, 45 bases that are in frame from base 1. The junction carries 13 bases between V and J, which are trimmed by 5 bases and 3 bases respectively. CDR1 PRHDT and CDR2 FYEKMQ were looked up in the germline V gene (reference sequence). This clone has more than one count but fewer than ten. Its recognized antigen is unknown. No base-level quality is on record; no much larger clone is a single base apart. The sequencing sample was made of blood. The rearranged chain carries TRBV13 and TRBJ2-2, and TRBD2 may be the D gene, going by 6 matching bases. The sequence was collected from a male donor with papillary thyroid cancer or a benign thyroid nodule (not recorded which). Some clones in this sample may be carry-over from other donors' samples. This receptor has the CDR3 CASSLGTVYTGELFF. The DNA is as follows: TGTGCCAGCAGCCTCGGGACTGTTTACACCGGGGAGCTGTTTTTT. Reference TRBV13 and TRBJ2-2 proteins supply the regions before and after the CDR3; the full variable domain is: AAGVIQSPRHLIKEKRETATLKCYPIPRHDTVYWYQQGPGQDPQFLISFYEKMQSDKGSIPDRFSAQQFSDYHSELNMSSLELGDSALYFCASSLGTVYTGELFFGEGSRLTVL.